These 14 T cell receptor beta chains were sequenced from one sample in a study of T cells in Graves' hyperthyroidism and ophthalmopathy. RNA transcripts gave rise to amplified TCR beta CDR3 regions. First-round RT-PCR with HTBI primers amplified the TCR CDR3 region. Each CDR3 protein gets one entry after TCRdb re-called the multiplex PCR reads with MiXCR. There are about 720,000 distinct CDR3 sequences in the sample; about a sixth occur only once, and 8.4% lies in the top ten. Sequencing was done on a sample of blood. All receptors derive from a man younger than 30 with Graves' hyperthyroidism.

The chain is built from TRBV18 and TRBJ1-3; D gene unclear. The germline V gene has CDR1 KGHSH and CDR2 LQKENI. The V end lost 1 base, the J end lost 3 bases, and 4 bases lay between the germline ends. CDR3 length equals 13 residues. The CDR3 bases are TGTGCCAGCTCACCACAGGGTGGAAACACCATATATTTT. Its translation: CASSPQGGNTIYF.

The chain recombines TRBV20-1 with TRBJ2-1; D remains ambiguous. Germline CDR1 is DFQATT and CDR2 is SNEGSKA (reference sequence). Trimming left V 5 bases short and J 8 bases short, with 19 bases between. The CDR3 length is 14 residues. CDR3 coding DNA: TGCAGTGCTCCCCTGGCCTTTCGTTTGGATGAGCAGTTCTTC. Translated: CSAPLAFRLDEQFF.

This clonotype has just a few counts. V is TRBV2 and J is TRBJ2-5; the D gene is possibly TRBD2 (5 bases). The V end was cut by 2 bases, the J end by 3 bases, with 13 bases between. The CDR3 totals 15 residues. Germline CDR1 reads SNHLY; CDR2 reads FYNNEI. The DNA of the CDR3 is TGTGCCAGCAGTGAAAGGTGGGAGAGAGAAGAGACCCAGTACTTC. Protein sequence: CASSERWEREETQYF.

This clonotype was recorded a few times. V and J are TRBV29-1 and TRBJ1-2; perhaps TRBD1 as D (5 bases). Germline V gene sequence: CDR1 SQVTM, CDR2 ANQGSEA. The CDR3 is 12 residues long. Trimming stripped 4 bases from V and 4 bases from J, with 10 bases between. The CDR3: CSVARDSYGYTF. The DNA of the CDR3 is TGCAGCGTTGCGCGTGACAGCTATGGCTACACCTTC.

The rearrangement links TRBV6-1 to TRBJ2-6; TRBD1 agrees at 11 bases. V lost 6 bases to trimming and J lost 0 bases; unmatched junction nucleotides: 4. Per the germline V gene, CDR1 is MNHNS and CDR2 is SASEGT. The CDR3 runs 17 residues. CDR3 amino acids: CASRRDRGGSGANVLTF. Written as DNA, the CDR3 is TGTGCCAGCAGGAGGGACAGGGGGGGCTCTGGGGCCAACGTCCTGACTTTC.

This clonotype was seen many times. The chain links TRBV30 to TRBJ2-3, with a weak D call TRBD2 (5 bases). The V gene's germline CDR1 is GTSNPN and CDR2 SVGIG (reference sequence). V was shortened by 5 bases and J by 1 base, with 10 bases between the two germline ends. CDR3 size: 13 residues. The CDR3 loop is CAWSNGGTDTQYF. The CDR3 DNA reads TGTGCCTGGTCAAACGGGGGCACAGATACGCAGTATTTT. Using reference TRBV30 and TRBJ2-3 for the parts outside the CDR3, the full variable domain is SQTIHQWPATLVQPVGSPLSLECTVEGTSNPNLYWYRQAAGRGLQLLFYSVGIGQISSEVPQNLSASRPQDRQFILSSKKLLLSDSGFYLCAWSNGGTDTQYFGPGTRLTVL.

This clonotype was observed many times. Written as DNA, the CDR3 is TGTGCCTGGACCCTCGGGACTAGCGGGAGAGGGTCCTACGAGCAGTACTTC. This encodes CAWTLGTSGRGSYEQYF. V gene TRBV30 combines with J gene TRBJ2-7; 14 nucleotides line up with TRBD2. The germline gives CDR1 GTSNPN, CDR2 SVGIG (reference sequence). The length of the CDR3 is 17 residues. With 4 bases clipped from V and 1 base from J, the junction kept 9 bases outside the gene matches.

The CDR3 protein is CASSLAAGSYGYTF. CDR3 DNA sequence: TGTGCCAGCAGCTTGGCGGCAGGGAGCTATGGCTACACCTTC. The gene calls are TRBV5-6 and TRBJ1-2; D may be TRBD1 (5 bases). Germline V CDR1 and CDR2: SGHDT, YYEEEE. The ends were cut back, 0 bases at V and 4 bases at J, with 10 bases in the middle. CDR3 length: 14 amino acids.

This clonotype was seen ten or more times. The chain carries TRBV6-2 or TRBV6-3 and TRBJ2-7, with D perhaps matching TRBD2 (6 bases). CDR1 and CDR2 (germline): MNHEY, SVGEGT. CDR3 size: 16 residues. The V end was cut by 4 bases, the J end by 1 base, with 17 bases between. The CDR3 DNA is TGTGCCAGCAGTTGGAGGGAGACTAGATATTCCTACGAGCAGTACTTC. Its protein is CASSWRETRYSYEQYF.

This clonotype was seen a handful of times. The chain uses TRBV7-2 and TRBJ2-3, with D perhaps TRBD1 or TRBD2 (6 bases each). V lost 8 bases, J lost 4 bases, and 13 bases lay in between. This CDR3 spans 13 amino acids. Germline V gene data show CDR1 as SGHTA and CDR2 as FQGNSA. The CDR3 DNA sequence: TGTGCCAGCGGGGGGCTGGCGGCAGATACGCAGTATTTT. Translation: CASGGLAADTQYF.

In its sample, this clonotype was seen many times. The V call is TRBV2, the J call TRBJ2-3; 9 positions agree with TRBD2. This CDR3 contains 17 residues. V shed 8 bases, J shed 4 bases, and the junction held 16 bases outside the gene matches. Per germline, CDR1 SNHLY and CDR2 FYNNEI. The CDR3 sequence is CASRLHNSGRMADTQYF. Here the CDR3 DNA reads TGTGCCAGCCGGCTACACAATAGCGGGAGAATGGCAGATACGCAGTATTTT.

This clonotype was counted only a few times. CDR3 sequence reads: CASSLERGLETQYF. CDR3 sequence (DNA): TGTGCCAGCAGCTTAGAAAGGGGTCTGGAGACCCAGTACTTC. The chain combines TRBV7-9 with TRBJ2-5; a possible D gene is TRBD1 (5 bases). The CDR3 extends over 14 amino acids. V was clipped by 1 base and J by 5 bases, with 11 bases between them. CDR1 SEHNR and CDR2 FQNEAQ come from the germline V gene (reference sequence).

This clonotype was picked up a small number of times. The chain couples TRBV4-1 to TRBJ2-7; TRBD1 matches at 8 bases. There are 16 residues in the CDR3. V was pared by 0 bases and J by 5 bases, with 9 bases of the junction left unmatched. CDR1 and CDR2 (germline): MGHRA, YSYEKL. The CDR3 protein is CASSQDRDRGGNEQYF. CDR3 coding DNA: TGCGCCAGCAGCCAAGATCGAGACAGGGGAGGCAACGAGCAGTACTTC.

The chain has TRBV28 and TRBJ1-4; possibly TRBD1 for D (5 bases). V lost 6 bases, J lost 4 bases, and 15 bases lay in between. Per the germline V gene, CDR1 is MDHEN and CDR2 is SYDVKM. The CDR3 runs 15 residues. The CDR3 here is CASSQGQVLNEKLFF. CDR3 nucleotide sequence: TGTGCCAGCAGCCAAGGACAAGTCCTTAATGAAAAACTGTTTTTT.